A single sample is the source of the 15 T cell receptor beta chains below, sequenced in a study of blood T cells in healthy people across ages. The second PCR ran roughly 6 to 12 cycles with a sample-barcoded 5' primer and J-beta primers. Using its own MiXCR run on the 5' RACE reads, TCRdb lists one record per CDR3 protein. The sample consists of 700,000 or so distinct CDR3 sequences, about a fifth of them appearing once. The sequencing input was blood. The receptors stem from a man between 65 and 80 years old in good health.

The CDR3 region has the DNA TGTGCCACAGGGCTCCCCTACAATGAGCAGTTCTTC. It specifies CATGLPYNEQFF. J is TRBJ2-1 and V is TRBV2, with a tentative D call TRBD1 (5 bases). CDR3 length: 12 amino acids. Germline CDR1 and CDR2: SNHLY and FYNNEI. V was clipped by 10 bases and J by 2 bases, with 9 bases between them.

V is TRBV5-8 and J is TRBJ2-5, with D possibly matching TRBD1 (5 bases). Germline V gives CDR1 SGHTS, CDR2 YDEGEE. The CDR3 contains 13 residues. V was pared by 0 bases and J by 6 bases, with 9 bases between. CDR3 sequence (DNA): TGTGCCAGCAGCTTGGACCCAGGGAAGACCCAGTACTTC. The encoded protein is CASSLDPGKTQYF.

The CDR3 bases are TGTGCCAGCAGCCGTACAGGACCAACCAATGAGCAGTTCTTC. Protein product: CASSRTGPTNEQFF. The chain links TRBV7-9 to TRBJ2-5, with D tentatively TRBD1 (5 bases). Judging by the DNA end, TRBJ2-1 fits better; the J call may be wrong. The CDR3 totals 14 residues. Germline CDR1 is SEHNR and CDR2 is FQNEAQ (reference sequence).

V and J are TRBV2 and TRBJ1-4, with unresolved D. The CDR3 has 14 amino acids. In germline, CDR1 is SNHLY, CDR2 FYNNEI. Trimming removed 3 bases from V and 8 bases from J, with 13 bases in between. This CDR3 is CASSDPPKLEKLFF. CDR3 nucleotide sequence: TGTGCCAGCAGTGATCCCCCCAAACTCGAAAAACTGTTTTTT.

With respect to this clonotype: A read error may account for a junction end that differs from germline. In DNA, the CDR3 is TGTGCCAGCAGCTACAGGGGGGGAAAATCGGATTTT. This translates into CASSYRGGKSDF. The chain couples TRBV2 to TRBJ1-5, with TRBD1 matching 8 bases. The CDR3 totals 12 residues. Germline V gene lookup returns CDR1 SNHLY and CDR2 FYNNEI.

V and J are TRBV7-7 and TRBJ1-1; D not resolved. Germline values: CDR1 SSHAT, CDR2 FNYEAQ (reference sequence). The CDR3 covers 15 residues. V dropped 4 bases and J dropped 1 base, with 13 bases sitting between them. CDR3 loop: CASSSPTRPNTEAFF. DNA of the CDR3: TGTGCCAGCAGCTCCCCGACGAGGCCGAACACTGAAGCTTTCTTT.

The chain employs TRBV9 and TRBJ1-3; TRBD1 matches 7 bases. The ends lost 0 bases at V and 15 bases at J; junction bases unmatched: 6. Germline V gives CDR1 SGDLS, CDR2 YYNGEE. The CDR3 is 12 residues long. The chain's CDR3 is CASSVVRGTEYF. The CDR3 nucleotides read TGTGCCAGCAGCGTAGTTCGGGGGACAGAATATTTT.

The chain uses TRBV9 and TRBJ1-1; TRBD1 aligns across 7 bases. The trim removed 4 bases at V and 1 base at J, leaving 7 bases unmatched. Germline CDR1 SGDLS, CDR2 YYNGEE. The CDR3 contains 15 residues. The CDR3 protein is CASSFIGGANTEAFF. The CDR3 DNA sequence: TGTGCCAGCAGCTTCATAGGGGGCGCGAACACTGAAGCTTTCTTT.

Here the CDR3 reads CASSRGIDTQYF. In nucleotides, the CDR3 is TGTGCCAGCAGTCGCGGAATAGATACGCAGTATTTT. The chain couples TRBV6-5 to TRBJ2-3; no reliable D call. Between the trimmed V and J ends, which lost 5 bases and 5 bases, there was a span of 8 bases. The CDR3 spans 12 residues. CDR1 and CDR2 from the germline V gene are MNHEY and SVGAGI.

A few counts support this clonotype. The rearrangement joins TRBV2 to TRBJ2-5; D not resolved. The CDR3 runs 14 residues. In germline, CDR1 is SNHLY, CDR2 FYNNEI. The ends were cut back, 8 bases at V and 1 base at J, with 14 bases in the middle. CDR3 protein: CASAPNPTQETQYF. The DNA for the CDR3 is TGTGCCAGCGCACCAAACCCTACCCAAGAGACCCAGTACTTC. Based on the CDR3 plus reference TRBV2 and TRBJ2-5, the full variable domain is EPEVTQTPSHQVTQMGQEVILRCVPISNHLYFYWYRQILGQKVEFLVSFYNNEISEKSEIFDDQFSVERPDGSNFTLKIRSTKLEDSAMYFCASAPNPTQETQYFGPGTRLLVL.

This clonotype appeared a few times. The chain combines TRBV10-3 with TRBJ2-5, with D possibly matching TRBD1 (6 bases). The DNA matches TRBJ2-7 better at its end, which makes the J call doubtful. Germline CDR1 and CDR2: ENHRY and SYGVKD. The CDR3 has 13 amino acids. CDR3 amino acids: CAISLDSNYEQYV. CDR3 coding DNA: TGTGCCATCAGCCTGGACAGCAACTACGAGCAGTACGTC.

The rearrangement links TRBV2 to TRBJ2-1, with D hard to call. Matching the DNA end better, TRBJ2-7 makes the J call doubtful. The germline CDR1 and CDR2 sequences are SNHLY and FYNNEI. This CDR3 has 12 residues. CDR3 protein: CASNGRNYEQYF. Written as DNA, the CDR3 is TGTGCCAGCAACGGTAGAAACTACGAGCAGTACTTC.

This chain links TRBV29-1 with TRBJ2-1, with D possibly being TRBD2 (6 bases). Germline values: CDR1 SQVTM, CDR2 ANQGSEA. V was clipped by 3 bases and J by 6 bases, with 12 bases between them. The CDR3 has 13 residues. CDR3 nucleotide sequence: TGCAGCGTTGAGGTAGCGGCAGCCAATGAGCAGTTCTTC. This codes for CSVEVAAANEQFF.

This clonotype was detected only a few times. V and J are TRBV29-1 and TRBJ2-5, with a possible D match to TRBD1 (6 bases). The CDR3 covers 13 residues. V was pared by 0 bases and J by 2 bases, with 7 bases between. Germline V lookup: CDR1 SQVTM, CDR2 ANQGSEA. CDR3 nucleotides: TGCAGCGTTGAAGAGACAGGACAAGAGACCCAGTACTTC. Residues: CSVEETGQETQYF.

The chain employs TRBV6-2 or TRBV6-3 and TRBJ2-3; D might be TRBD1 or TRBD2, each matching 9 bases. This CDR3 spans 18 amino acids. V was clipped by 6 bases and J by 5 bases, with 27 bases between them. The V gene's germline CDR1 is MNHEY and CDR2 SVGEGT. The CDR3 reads CASRDGLARGQGGDTQYF. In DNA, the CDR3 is TGTGCCAGCAGAGATGGACTAGCGAGGGGACAGGGTGGAGATACGCAGTATTTT.